This T cell receptor beta chain was sequenced for a study of multiple sclerosis patients with progressive multifocal leukoencephalopathy (dated by TCRdb to 2018 to 2020). Study-level background: Peripheral T and B cells were examined in MS patients who went on to develop PML (4 under natalizumab, 1 after alemtuzumab) as well as in treated patients who did not. From before therapy, through 6 and 12 months, up to PML onset, two natalizumab-treated patients who later developed PML were tracked longitudinally. The goal of the study was to detect any JC virus-specific or public T-cell expansions that arose at the time of PML onset. The paper's findings and limits, for the study overall: Analysis was limited to peripheral blood, even though cerebrospinal fluid or brain lymphocytes might be more informative for natalizumab-associated PML. Most PML patients had lower normalized Shannon entropy, suggesting less diverse TRB repertoires, while values in the natalizumab-treated controls sat near 1. Because of the small, descriptive cohort, whether findings reflect JC virus infection or general immunocompromise remained unclear. When PML developed, neither common TRBV or TRBJ gene usage nor preferential TRBV-TRBJ pairings were detected. TRB clones with frequency above 0.5% were observed only in PML patients, but the clones expanded at PML onset were found to be already present before and during natalizumab therapy.

V loses 8 bases of germline sequence and J loses 8 bases, and the interval between the two ends is 24 bases. From its cysteine to its phenylalanine, the CDR3 spans 15 amino acids. Kept here is only the CDR3 DNA, which spans 45 bases and is read in frame from base 1. In the germline V gene (reference sequence), CDR1 corresponds to LNHNV and CDR2 to YYDKDF. The sample's time point label, in plain terms: time of PML onset. Read against the paper, the sample's treatment or condition label means: on natalizumab therapy at sampling. Diagnosis of PML was based on clinical and MRI findings and confirmed by finding JC virus DNA in cerebrospinal fluid. PML in the natalizumab-treated patients developed after between about 16 and 60 months of natalizumab therapy. Every listed patient had received interferon beta before, and every PML patient was female. At the time of PML onset, T3 blood samples were collected. Ficoll-Hypaque density gradient centrifugation was used to isolate peripheral blood mononuclear cells.

Amplification of TRB CDR3 regions from genomic DNA was performed at survey-level depth using the immunoSEQ two-step multiplex PCR. To estimate template counts and remove amplification bias, each PCR was spiked with synthetic inline TR CDR3 controls covering all V-J pairings. Reads were processed so that amplification and sequencing bias were reduced, and quantification was performed against synthetic TR CDR3 analogs. In the paper's pipeline: Raw data were processed in ImmunoSEQ Analyzer, with out-of-frame sequences and CDR3s containing stop codons removed, and genes were named according to IMGT nomenclature. Repertoire diversity was summarized as normalized Shannon entropy, defined as 1 minus Pielou's evenness. Only TRB sequences sharing the V gene, the J gene and the CDR3 were counted as identical. Public PML clonotypes were defined as CDR3s shared by two or more PML-onset samples but absent from earlier samples, from controls, and from public databases. Position-by-position CDR3 amino acid composition was analyzed in Skylign with the observed count method. TCRdb limited this immuneACCESS table to in-frame rearrangements with V and J called. A share of clones is missing; checked studies link under half to unresolved V genes, and the rest is unexplained. V and J calls and clone size are given by that table; D and trimming were obtained from the DNA. The sample records 30,000 to 35,000 clones, about 90% of which are singletons. Of the sample, under 4% falls within the top ten clones.

About this clone: Its target antigen remains unknown. The input lacks base qualities; no much larger clone sits a single base away. Different DNA sequences within this sample yield the same CDR3.

This chain is built from TRBV15 and TRBJ1-2; 5 matching bases give a weak D call of TRBD1. The receptor was derived from a human donor with progressive multifocal leukoencephalopathy. The sample in question was PBMCs, obtained from a patient treated with natalizumab. The CDR3 reads CATANPREGVGGYTF. The DNA sequence reads TGTGCCACCGCGAATCCTCGGGAAGGGGTTGGGGGCTACACCTTC.